This TCR beta chain was identified in a study of early T cells in non-severe SARS-CoV-2 infection. This CDR3 region has 15 residues. The germline V gene encodes CDR1 MNHEY and CDR2 SMNVEV (reference sequence). V was clipped by 6 bases and J by 5 bases; unmatched bases: 9. This clonotype was counted between two and nine times. Its antigen remains unknown. Study-level results: Matches to VDJdb favored anti-spike CD8 responses and missed private and CD4 specificities.

Each CDR3 protein gets one entry after TCRdb re-called the 5' RACE reads with MiXCR. This table holds more than 55,000 distinct CDR3 sequences, around 5.7% found once. This TCR derives from an adult who was a healthcare worker with PCR-confirmed SARS-CoV-2 infection or an uninfected control (not recorded which). Specimen: whole blood, collected at baseline. The chain links TRBV27 to TRBJ2-5, with 10 nucleotides matching TRBD1. CDR3 residues: CASSPRQGASETQYF. CDR3 in DNA: TGTGCCAGCAGCCCCAGACAGGGGGCAAGTGAGACCCAGTACTTC.